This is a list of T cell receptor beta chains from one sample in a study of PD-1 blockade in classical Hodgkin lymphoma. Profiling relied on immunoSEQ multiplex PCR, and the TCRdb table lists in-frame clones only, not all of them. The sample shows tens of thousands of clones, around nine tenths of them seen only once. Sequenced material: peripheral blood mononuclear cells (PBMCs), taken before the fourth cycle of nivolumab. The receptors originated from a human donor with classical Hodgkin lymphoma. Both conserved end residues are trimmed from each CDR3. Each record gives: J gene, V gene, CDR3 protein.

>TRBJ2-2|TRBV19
ASSIGPTSAANTGELF
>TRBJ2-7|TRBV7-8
ASSPLSAQIDEQY
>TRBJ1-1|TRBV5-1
ASSRGTGEEAF
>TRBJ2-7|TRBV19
ASSYSADPSYEQY
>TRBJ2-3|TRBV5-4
ASSLGGDGTNTQY
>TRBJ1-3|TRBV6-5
ASSYSNGNTIY
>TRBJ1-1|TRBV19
ASSKQPTGGRAEAF
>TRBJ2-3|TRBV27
ASRGGASTDTQY
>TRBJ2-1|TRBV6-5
ASSSSGGHYNEQF
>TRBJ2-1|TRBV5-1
ASSLRIPDRIGNEQF
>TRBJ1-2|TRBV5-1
ASSLDSVYGYT
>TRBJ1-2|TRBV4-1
ASSPHVVANYGYT
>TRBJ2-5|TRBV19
ASSYRTGGAGETQY
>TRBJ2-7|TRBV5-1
ASSFTSGGAYEQY
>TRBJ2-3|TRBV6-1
ASSEAGGGLGVADTQY
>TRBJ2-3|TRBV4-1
ASRRAFAGVGTDTQY
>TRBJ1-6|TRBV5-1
ASSLERGGNSPLH
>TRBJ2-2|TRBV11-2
ASSLDSRRGELF
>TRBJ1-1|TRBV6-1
ASSARGADTEAF
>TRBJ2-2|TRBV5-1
ASSLRTGKAGELF
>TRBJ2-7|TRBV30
AWSLQLVPRYEQY
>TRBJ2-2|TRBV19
ASSISGTGELF
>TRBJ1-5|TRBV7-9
ASSLGGDQPQH
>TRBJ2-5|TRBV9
ASSAPTGLETQY
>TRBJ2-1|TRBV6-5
ASSQFPNEQF
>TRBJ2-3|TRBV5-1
ASSYATSTDTQY
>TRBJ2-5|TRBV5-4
ASSPPGLAGGQEETQY
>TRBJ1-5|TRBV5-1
ASSPSAGYNQPQH
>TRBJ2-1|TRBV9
ASSVDSALSNEQF
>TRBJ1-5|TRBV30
AYQGGTGNQPQH
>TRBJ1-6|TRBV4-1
ASSREKDTSPLH
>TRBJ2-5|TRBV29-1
SVGTIRQETQY
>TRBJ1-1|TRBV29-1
SVRDPTEAF
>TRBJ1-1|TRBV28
ASRVEETEAF
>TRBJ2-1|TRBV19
ASTWASSYNEQF
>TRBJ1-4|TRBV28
ASKPPGGHEKLF
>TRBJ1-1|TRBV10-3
AISESGGTEAF
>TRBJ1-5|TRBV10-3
AISESGGVGQPQH
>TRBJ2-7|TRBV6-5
ASSYSGAPGQY
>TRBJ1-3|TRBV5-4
ASSLGQGTGNTIY
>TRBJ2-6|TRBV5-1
ASSLGSGANVLT
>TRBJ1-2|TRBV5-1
ASSLSAGSSYGYT
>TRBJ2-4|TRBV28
ASRPLGVGKNIQY
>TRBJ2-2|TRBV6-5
ASRGQGFGELF